One sample yielded the 16 T cell receptor beta chains listed below, sequenced in a study of blood T cell repertoires in COVID-19. Produced via immunoSEQ multiplex PCR; TCRdb's table is partial and in-frame only. The sample yields 160,000 or so clones, 80% seen once. The sample was peripheral blood. These receptors were obtained from a man in his 70s with active or convalescent COVID-19.

This clone was seen just once. This sequence joins TRBV3-1 (or the pseudogene TRBV3-2) and TRBJ1-1, with TRBD1 identical over 8 bases. V trimming: 4 bases; J trimming: 11 bases; junction bases outside the gene matches: 9. The CDR3 is 13 residues long. Germline lookup yields CDR1 LGHDT and CDR2 YNNKEL (reference sequence). CDR3 in DNA: TGTGCCAGCAGCCTTACCGGACAGGGTATGGCTTTCTTT. Translated, it gives CASSLTGQGMAFF.

This rearrangement joins TRBV7-9 to TRBJ2-4; 13 bases map to TRBD2. Unmatched junction bases numbered 6, after V lost 3 bases and J lost 1 base. Germline loops: CDR1 SEHNR, CDR2 FQNEAQ (reference sequence). This CDR3 contains 18 residues. The CDR3 sequence: CASSLTSGGRAAKNIQYF. CDR3 DNA sequence: TGTGCCAGCAGCTTGACTAGCGGGGGGCGGGCGGCCAAAAACATTCAGTACTTC.

The chain links TRBV7-3 to TRBJ2-5; the match to TRBD1 covers 7 bases. The CDR3 consists of 14 residues. Germline values: CDR1 SGHTA, CDR2 FQGTGA. The V gene end was trimmed by 1 base and the J gene end by 3 bases; junction bases not matched to a gene: 2. CDR3 DNA sequence: TGTGCCAGCAGCTTAAACAGGGGCGAAGAGACCCAGTACTTC. Translated: CASSLNRGEETQYF.

V is TRBV18 and J is TRBJ2-1, with D possibly being TRBD2 (6 bases). The V gene's germline CDR1 is KGHSH and CDR2 LQKENI. V lost 0 bases, J lost 7 bases, and 10 bases lay in between. The CDR3 totals 14 residues. The CDR3 reads CASSPPAAGNEQFF. As DNA, the CDR3 is TGTGCCAGCTCACCACCAGCCGCGGGGAATGAGCAGTTCTTC.

The chain recombines TRBV3-1 (or the pseudogene TRBV3-2) with TRBJ2-7, with 9 bases fitting TRBD1. The junction had 6 bases not matched to a gene; V was cut back by 3 bases and J by 12 bases. Germline CDR1 LGHDT, CDR2 YNNKEL (reference sequence). The CDR3 loop spans 12 amino acids. CDR3: CASSHRQGVRYF. As DNA, the CDR3 is TGTGCCAGCAGCCACAGACAGGGGGTACGGTACTTC.

V and J are TRBV19 and TRBJ2-3; the match to TRBD2 covers 8 bases. J was trimmed by 0 bases and V by 6 bases; bases with no gene match: 5. Germline V gives CDR1 LNHDA, CDR2 SQIVND (reference sequence). The CDR3 extends over 15 amino acids. The CDR3 DNA follows: TGTGCCAGTAGACCTACTAGCGGAAGCACAGATACGCAGTATTTT. Protein product: CASRPTSGSTDTQYF.

The chain combines TRBV5-4 with TRBJ2-5; 10 nucleotides line up with TRBD2. CDR1 is SGHNT, CDR2 YYREEE, per germline (reference sequence). With V trimmed by 0 bases and J by 3 bases, 5 bases remained unmatched. CDR3 length equals 16 residues. The CDR3: CASSLGPAGGEETQYF. The CDR3 DNA is TGTGCCAGCAGCTTGGGCCCAGCGGGGGGGGAAGAGACCCAGTACTTC.

V usage is TRBV6-5 and J usage is TRBJ1-5; perhaps TRBD1 as D (5 bases). CDR3 size: 15 residues. V lost 4 bases and J lost 0, with 10 bases in between. Per germline, CDR1 MNHEY and CDR2 SVGAGI. The CDR3: CASSSQGNSNQPQHF. CDR3 DNA sequence: TGTGCCAGCAGTTCTCAGGGTAATAGCAATCAGCCCCAGCATTTT.

This clone was observed a few times. The chain links TRBV5-1 to TRBJ2-1; 7 bases line up with TRBD2. Trimming removed 4 bases from V and 7 bases from J; junction bases left unmatched: 14. CDR3 size: 16 residues. CDR1 SGHRS and CDR2 YFSETQ come from the germline V gene. In DNA form, the CDR3 reads TGCGCCAGCAGCACGAAAGAAGCGGGACTGCGGAATGAGCAGTTCTTC. It specifies CASSTKEAGLRNEQFF.

The chain uses TRBV12-3 or TRBV12-4 and TRBJ1-1; the D gene is possibly TRBD1 (5 bases). Trimming cost V 3 bases and J 6 bases, with 8 bases left between them. This CDR3 has 12 amino acids. The chain's CDR3 is CASSFSRAEAFF. The CDR3 DNA reads TGTGCCAGCAGTTTTAGCAGGGCTGAAGCTTTCTTT.

The chain carries TRBV12-3 or TRBV12-4 and TRBJ1-2; TRBD1 matches at 7 bases. The J segment lost 5 bases and the V segment lost 5 bases, leaving 5 bases of the junction unmatched. CDR3 length: 13 amino acids. CDR3: CASSADRVYGYTF. The CDR3 coding sequence is TGTGCCAGCAGTGCCGACAGGGTTTATGGCTACACCTTC.

This rearrangement joins TRBV3-1 (or the pseudogene TRBV3-2) to TRBJ2-7, with TRBD1 matching 7 bases. Germline V gene data show CDR1 as LGHDT and CDR2 as YNNKEL (reference sequence). Trimming removed 1 base from V and 3 bases from J; junction bases left unmatched: 6. The CDR3 runs 15 residues. The CDR3 DNA sequence: TGTGCCAGCAGCCAAGGGGGGACAGTCATCTACGAGCAGTACTTC. It codes for CASSQGGTVIYEQYF.

The chain recombines TRBV30 with TRBJ1-3; D not resolved. Germline V gives CDR1 GTSNPN, CDR2 SVGIG (reference sequence). CDR3 size: 15 residues. V lost 0 bases and J lost 0, with 9 bases in between. The CDR3 loop is CAWSVAGFSGNTIYF. CDR3 bases: TGTGCCTGGAGTGTCGCGGGATTCTCTGGAAACACCATATATTTT.

The chain combines TRBV7-2 with TRBJ2-1; 9 nucleotides line up with TRBD2. The ends lost 2 bases at V and 7 bases at J; junction bases unmatched: 9. The CDR3 loop spans 16 amino acids. Germline-derived CDR1 and CDR2 are SGHTA and FQGNSA. For the CDR3, the DNA is TGTGCCAGCAGCTTATTGAGCGGGGGGCGGTGGAATGAGCAGTTCTTC. Translation gives CASSLLSGGRWNEQFF.

J is TRBJ1-2 and V is TRBV29-1, with D unclear. V was trimmed by 8 bases and J by 0 bases, leaving 10 bases between them. The CDR3 contains 12 residues. The germline gives CDR1 SQVTM, CDR2 ANQGSEA. The CDR3 loop is CSSEIANYGYTF. Here the CDR3 DNA reads TGCAGCTCAGAAATCGCTAACTATGGCTACACCTTC.

The genes are TRBV11-3 and TRBJ2-1; possibly TRBD1 for D (5 bases). This CDR3 is built from 13 residues. Germline assignment: CDR1 SGHNT and CDR2 YENEEA. Between the trimmed V and J ends, which lost 1 base and 9 bases, there was a span of 10 bases. The CDR3 loop is CASSLVGVAEQFF. In nucleotides, the CDR3 is TGTGCCAGCAGCTTAGTAGGGGTGGCTGAGCAGTTCTTC.